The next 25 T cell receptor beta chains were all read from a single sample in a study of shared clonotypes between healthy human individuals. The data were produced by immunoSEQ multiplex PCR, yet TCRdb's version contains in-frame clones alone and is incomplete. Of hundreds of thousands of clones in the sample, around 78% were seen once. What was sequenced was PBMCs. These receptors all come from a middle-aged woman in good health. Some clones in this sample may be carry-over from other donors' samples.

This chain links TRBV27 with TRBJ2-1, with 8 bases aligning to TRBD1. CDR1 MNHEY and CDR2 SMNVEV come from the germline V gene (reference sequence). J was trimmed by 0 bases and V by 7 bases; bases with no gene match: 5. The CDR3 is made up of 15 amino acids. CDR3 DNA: TGTGCCAGCAACGGTCAGGGGGCCTCCTACAATGAGCAGTTCTTC. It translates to CASNGQGASYNEQFF.

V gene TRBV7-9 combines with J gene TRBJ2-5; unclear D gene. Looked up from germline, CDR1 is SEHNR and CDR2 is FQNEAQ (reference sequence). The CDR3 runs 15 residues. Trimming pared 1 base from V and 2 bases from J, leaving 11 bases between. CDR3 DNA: TGTGCCAGCAGCTTAGGGGTGGCGGCACAAGAGACCCAGTACTTC. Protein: CASSLGVAAQETQYF.

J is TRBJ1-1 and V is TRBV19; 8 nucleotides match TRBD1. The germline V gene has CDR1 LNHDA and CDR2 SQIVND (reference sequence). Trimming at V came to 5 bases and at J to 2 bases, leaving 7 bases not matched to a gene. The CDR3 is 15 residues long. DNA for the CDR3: TGTGCCAGTAGTTCACCGGGACAGGTCAACACTGAAGCTTTCTTT. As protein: CASSSPGQVNTEAFF. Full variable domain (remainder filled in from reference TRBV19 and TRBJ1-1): DGGITQSPKYLFRKEGQNVTLSCEQNLNHDAMYWYRQDPGQGLRLIYYSQIVNDFQKGDIAEGYSVSREKKESFPLTVTSAQKNPTAFYLCASSSPGQVNTEAFFGQGTRLTVV.

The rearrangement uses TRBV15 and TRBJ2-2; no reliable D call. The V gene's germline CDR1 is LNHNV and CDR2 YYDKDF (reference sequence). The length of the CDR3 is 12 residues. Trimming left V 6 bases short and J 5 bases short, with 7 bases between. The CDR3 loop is CATSKSTGELFF. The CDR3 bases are TGTGCCACCAGTAAATCAACCGGGGAGCTGTTTTTT.

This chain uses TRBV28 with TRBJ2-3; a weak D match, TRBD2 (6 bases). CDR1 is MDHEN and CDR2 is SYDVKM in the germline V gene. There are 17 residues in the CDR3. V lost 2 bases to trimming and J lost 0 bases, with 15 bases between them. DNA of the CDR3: TGTGCCAGCAGTTTACGTCTGGCGGGGACTAGCACAGATACGCAGTATTTT. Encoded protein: CASSLRLAGTSTDTQYF.

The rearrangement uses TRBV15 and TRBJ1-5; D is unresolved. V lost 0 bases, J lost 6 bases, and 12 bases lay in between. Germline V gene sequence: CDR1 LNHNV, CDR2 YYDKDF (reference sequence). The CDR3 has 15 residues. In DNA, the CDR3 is TGTGCCACCAGCAGAGACGAGGGAGAGGCTCAGCCCCAGCATTTT. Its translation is CATSRDEGEAQPQHF. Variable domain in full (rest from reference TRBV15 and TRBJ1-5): DAMVIQNPRYQVTQFGKPVTLSCSQTLNHNVMYWYQQKSSQAPKLLFHYYDKDFNNEADTPDNFQSRRPNTSFCFLDIRSPGLGDTAMYLCATSRDEGEAQPQHFGDGTRLSIL.

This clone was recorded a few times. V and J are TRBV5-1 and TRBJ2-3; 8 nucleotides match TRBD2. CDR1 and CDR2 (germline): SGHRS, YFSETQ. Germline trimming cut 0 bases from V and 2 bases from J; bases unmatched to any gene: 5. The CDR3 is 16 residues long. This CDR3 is CASSLVTAGATDTQYF. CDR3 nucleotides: TGCGCCAGCAGCTTGGTAACAGCGGGGGCCACAGATACGCAGTATTTT.

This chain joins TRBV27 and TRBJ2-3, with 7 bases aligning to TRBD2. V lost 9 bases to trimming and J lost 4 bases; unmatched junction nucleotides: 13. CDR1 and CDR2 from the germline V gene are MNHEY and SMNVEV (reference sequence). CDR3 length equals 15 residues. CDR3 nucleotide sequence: TGTGCCAGGATCCGTCGACTAGCCCCCTCAGATACGCAGTATTTT. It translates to CARIRRLAPSDTQYF.

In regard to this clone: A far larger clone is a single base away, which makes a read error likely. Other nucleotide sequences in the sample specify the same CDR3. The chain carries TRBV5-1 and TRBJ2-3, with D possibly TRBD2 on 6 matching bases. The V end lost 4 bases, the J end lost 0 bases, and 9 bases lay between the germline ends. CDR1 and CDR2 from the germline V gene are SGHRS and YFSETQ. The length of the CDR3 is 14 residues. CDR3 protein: CASSAGTSTDTQYF. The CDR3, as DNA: TGCGCCAGCAGCGCGGGGACCAGCACAGATACGCAGTATTTT. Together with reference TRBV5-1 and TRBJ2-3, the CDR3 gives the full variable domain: KAGVTQTPRYLIKTRGQQVTLSCSPISGHRSVSWYQQTPGQGLQFLFEYFSETQRNKGNFPGRFSGRQFSNSRSEMNVSTLELGDSALYLCASSAGTSTDTQYFGPGTRLTVL.

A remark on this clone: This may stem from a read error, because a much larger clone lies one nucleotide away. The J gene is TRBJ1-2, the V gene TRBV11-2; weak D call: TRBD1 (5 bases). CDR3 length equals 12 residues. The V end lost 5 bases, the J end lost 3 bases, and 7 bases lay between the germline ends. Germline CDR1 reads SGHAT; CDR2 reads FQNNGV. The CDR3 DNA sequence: TGTGCCAGCAGCCAAGGGGACTATGGCTACACCTTC. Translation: CASSQGDYGYTF.

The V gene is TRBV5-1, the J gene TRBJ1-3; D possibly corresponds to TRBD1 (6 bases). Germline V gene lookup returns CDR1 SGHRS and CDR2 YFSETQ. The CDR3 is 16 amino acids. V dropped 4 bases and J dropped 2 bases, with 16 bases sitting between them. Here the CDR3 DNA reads TGCGCCAGCAGCCTCGAACAGGGTGGCCCTGGAAACACCATATATTTT. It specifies CASSLEQGGPGNTIYF.

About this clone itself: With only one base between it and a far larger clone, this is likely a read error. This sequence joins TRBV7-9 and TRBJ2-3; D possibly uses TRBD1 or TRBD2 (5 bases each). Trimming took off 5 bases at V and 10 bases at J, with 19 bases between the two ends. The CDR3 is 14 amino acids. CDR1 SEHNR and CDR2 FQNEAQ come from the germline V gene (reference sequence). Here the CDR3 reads CASSEYRGGNAQYF. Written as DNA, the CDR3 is TGTGCCAGCAGCGAGTACCGTGGGGGAAATGCGCAGTATTTT.

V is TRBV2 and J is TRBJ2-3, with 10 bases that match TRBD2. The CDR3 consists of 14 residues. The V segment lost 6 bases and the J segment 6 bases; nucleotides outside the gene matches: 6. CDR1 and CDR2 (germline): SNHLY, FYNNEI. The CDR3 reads CASRKREGPDTQYF. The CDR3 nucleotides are TGTGCCAGCAGAAAGCGGGAGGGCCCTGATACGCAGTATTTT.

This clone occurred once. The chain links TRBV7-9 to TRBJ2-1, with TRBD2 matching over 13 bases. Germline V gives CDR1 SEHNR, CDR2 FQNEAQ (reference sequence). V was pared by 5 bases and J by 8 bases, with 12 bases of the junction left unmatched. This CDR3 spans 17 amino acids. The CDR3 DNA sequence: TGTGCCAGCAGCCTACCCGGGACTAGCGGGATAGGGTATGAGCAGTTCTTC. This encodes CASSLPGTSGIGYEQFF.

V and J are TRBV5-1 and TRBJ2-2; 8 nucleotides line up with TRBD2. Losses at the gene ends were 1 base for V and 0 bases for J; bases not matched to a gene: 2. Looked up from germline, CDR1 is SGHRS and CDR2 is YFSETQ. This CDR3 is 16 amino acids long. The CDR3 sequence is CASSLFSGTNTGELFF. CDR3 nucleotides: TGCGCCAGCAGCTTGTTTAGCGGGACGAACACCGGGGAGCTGTTTTTT.

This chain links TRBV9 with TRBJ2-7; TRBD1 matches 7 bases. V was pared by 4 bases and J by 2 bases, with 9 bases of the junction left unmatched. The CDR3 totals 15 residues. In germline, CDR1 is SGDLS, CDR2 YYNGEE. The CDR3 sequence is CASSPQGDSPYEQYF. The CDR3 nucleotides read TGTGCCAGCAGCCCCCAGGGGGACAGCCCCTACGAGCAGTACTTC. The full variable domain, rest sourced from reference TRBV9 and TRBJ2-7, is DSGVTQTPKHLITATGQRVTLRCSPRSGDLSVYWYQQSLDQGLQFLIQYYNGEERAKGNILERFSAQQFPDLHSELNLSSLELGDSALYFCASSPQGDSPYEQYFGPGTRLTVT.

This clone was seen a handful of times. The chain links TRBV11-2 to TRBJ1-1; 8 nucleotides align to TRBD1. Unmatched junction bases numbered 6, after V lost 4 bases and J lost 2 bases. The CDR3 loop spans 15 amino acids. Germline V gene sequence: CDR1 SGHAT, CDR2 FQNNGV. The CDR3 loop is CASSSSDRANTEAFF. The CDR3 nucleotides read TGTGCCAGCAGCTCCTCGGACAGGGCAAACACTGAAGCTTTCTTT.

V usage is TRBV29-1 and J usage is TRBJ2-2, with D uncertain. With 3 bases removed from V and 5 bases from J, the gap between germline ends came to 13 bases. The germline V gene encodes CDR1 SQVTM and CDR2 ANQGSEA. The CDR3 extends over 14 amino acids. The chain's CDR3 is CSVEKAVNTGELFF. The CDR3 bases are TGCAGCGTTGAGAAGGCGGTTAATACCGGGGAGCTGTTTTTT.

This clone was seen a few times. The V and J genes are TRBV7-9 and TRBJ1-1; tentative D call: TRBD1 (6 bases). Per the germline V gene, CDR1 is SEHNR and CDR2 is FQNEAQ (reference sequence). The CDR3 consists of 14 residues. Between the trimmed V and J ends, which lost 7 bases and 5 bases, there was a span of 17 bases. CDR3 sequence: CASTSGAGGTEAFF. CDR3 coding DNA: TGTGCCAGCACCTCGGGGGCCGGGGGAACTGAAGCTTTCTTT.

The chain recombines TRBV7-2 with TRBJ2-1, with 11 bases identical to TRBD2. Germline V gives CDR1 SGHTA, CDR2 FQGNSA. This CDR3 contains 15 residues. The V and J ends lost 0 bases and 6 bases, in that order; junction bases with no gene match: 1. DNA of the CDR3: TGTGCCAGCAGCTTAGCTAGCGGGAGGGTCAATGAGCAGTTCTTC. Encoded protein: CASSLASGRVNEQFF.

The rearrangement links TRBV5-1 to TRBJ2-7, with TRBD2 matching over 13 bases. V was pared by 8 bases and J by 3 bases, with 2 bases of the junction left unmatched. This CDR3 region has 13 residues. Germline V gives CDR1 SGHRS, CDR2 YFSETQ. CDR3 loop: CASGTSGVYEQYF. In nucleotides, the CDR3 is TGCGCCAGTGGGACTAGCGGGGTCTACGAGCAGTACTTC.

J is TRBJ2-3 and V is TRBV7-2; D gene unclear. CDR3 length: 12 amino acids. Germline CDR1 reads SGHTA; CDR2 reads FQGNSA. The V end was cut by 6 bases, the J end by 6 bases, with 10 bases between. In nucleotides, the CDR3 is TGTGCCAGCAGGTTAAGTGGGGATACGCAGTATTTT. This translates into CASRLSGDTQYF.

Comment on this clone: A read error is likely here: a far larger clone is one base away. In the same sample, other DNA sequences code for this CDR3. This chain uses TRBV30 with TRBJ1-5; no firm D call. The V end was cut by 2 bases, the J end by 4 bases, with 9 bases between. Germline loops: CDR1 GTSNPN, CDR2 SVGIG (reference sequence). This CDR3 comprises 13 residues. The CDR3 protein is CAWSFRANQPQHF. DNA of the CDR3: TGTGCCTGGAGTTTCCGGGCAAATCAGCCCCAGCATTTT.

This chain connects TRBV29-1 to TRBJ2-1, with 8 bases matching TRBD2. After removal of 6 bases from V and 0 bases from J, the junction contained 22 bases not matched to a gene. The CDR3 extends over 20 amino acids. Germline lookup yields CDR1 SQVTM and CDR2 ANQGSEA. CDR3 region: CSVASGLALWGPGSYNEQFF. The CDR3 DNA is TGCAGCGTGGCAAGTGGACTAGCTCTTTGGGGACCGGGCTCCTACAATGAGCAGTTCTTC.

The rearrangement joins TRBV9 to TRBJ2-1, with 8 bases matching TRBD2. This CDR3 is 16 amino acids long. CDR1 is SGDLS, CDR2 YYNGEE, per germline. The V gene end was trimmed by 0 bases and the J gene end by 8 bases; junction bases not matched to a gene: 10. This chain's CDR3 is CASSVAGGLGRDEQFF. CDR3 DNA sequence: TGTGCCAGCAGCGTAGCTGGGGGACTAGGGCGGGATGAGCAGTTCTTC.